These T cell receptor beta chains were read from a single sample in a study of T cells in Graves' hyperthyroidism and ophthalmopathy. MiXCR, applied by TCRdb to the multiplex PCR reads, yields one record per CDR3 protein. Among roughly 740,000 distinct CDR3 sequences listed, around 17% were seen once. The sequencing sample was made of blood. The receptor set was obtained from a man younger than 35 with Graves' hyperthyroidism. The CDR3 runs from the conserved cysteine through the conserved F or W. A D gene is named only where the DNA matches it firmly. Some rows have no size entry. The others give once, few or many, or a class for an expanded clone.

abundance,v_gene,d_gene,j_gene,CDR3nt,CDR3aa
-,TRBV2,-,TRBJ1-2,TGTGCCAACCCAGAGGTTGGGAAATATGGCTACACCTTC,CANPEVGKYGYTF
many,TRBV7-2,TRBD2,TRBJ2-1,TGTGCCAGCAGCACTAGCGGGATTTACAATGAGCAGTTCTTC,CASSTSGIYNEQFF
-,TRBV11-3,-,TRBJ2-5,TGTGCCAGCAGCTTAATCGAGACCCAGTACTTC,CASSLIETQYF
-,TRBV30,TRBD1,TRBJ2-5,TGTGCCTGTAGTTGGGGCACCGTGGGGACAGAGTACTTC,CACSWGTVGTEYF
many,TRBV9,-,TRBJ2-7,TGTGCCAGCAGCCCCCTTTTGGCGAGCTCCTACGAGCAGTACTTC,CASSPLLASSYEQYF
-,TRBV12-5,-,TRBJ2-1,TGTGCTAGTGGTTTGGTAACTGGGTCCTACAATGAGCAGTTCTTC,CASGLVTGSYNEQFF
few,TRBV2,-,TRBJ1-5,TGTGCCAGCACTCCCGGGTGGGGTAATCAGCCCCAGCATTTT,CASTPGWGNQPQHF
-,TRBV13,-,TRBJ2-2,TGTGCAACCGGTGATACGGACACCGGGGAGCTGTTTTTT,CATGDTDTGELFF
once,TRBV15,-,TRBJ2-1,TGTGCCACCAGCATATCGGCAGTAAGCTACAATGAGCAGTTCTTC,CATSISAVSYNEQFF
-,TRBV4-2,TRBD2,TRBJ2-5,TGTGCCAGCAGCCAATGGACTAGCGGGATCCAAGAGACCCAGTACTTC,CASSQWTSGIQETQYF